The 5 T cell receptor beta chains reported below all come from one sample, sequenced in a study of T cell repertoires in cytomegalovirus infection. TCRdb passed the reads through MiXCR, listing each CDR3 protein once. The table includes around 50,000 distinct CDR3 sequences, roughly 20% detected once. These TCRs' antigens remain unknown. Source: CD8+ T cells from cultured PBMCs, taken from culture after CMV antigen stimulation. The receptors stem from a human donor in good health (CMV status not recorded). Some clones in this sample may be carry-over from other donors' samples.

The chain is built from TRBV20-1 and TRBJ1-2, with D perhaps TRBD1 (5 bases). Germline V CDR1 and CDR2: DFQATT, SNEGSKA (reference sequence). The CDR3 has 12 residues. V was shortened by 5 bases and J by 8 bases, with 15 bases between the two germline ends. This CDR3 reads CSAPFKRDGYTF. CDR3 sequence (DNA): TGCAGTGCTCCCTTTAAGAGGGACGGCTACACCTTC.

The CDR3 spells CASSLEAGGIREQFF. The CDR3 DNA follows: TGTGCCAGCAGTCTCGAGGCGGGGGGAATTCGTGAGCAGTTCTTC. This chain links TRBV7-6 with TRBJ2-1; 8 nucleotides line up with TRBD2. The CDR3 covers 15 residues. CDR1 is SGHVS and CDR2 is FNYEAQ in the germline V gene. V trimming: 6 bases; J trimming: 9 bases; junction bases outside the gene matches: 13.

This clonotype was found a few times. The J gene is TRBJ1-2, the V gene TRBV12-3 or TRBV12-4; a possible D gene is TRBD1 (6 bases). There are 15 residues in the CDR3. V was shortened by 7 bases and J by 2 bases, with 17 bases between the two germline ends. CDR3 protein: CASKGGGHDNYGYTF. The CDR3 DNA reads TGTGCCAGCAAAGGGGGGGGACACGACAACTATGGCTACACCTTC.

This clonotype was counted between two and nine times. The genes are TRBV28 and TRBJ2-5; TRBD1 matches at 9 bases. Losses at the gene ends were 6 bases for V and 4 bases for J; bases not matched to a gene: 9. The CDR3 is made up of 15 amino acids. Germline assignment: CDR1 MDHEN and CDR2 SYDVKM. The CDR3 sequence is CASSLSGTGRETQYF. The CDR3 region has the DNA TGTGCCAGCAGCCTCTCCGGGACAGGGCGAGAGACCCAGTACTTC.

This clonotype occurred a few times. This chain uses TRBV7-9 with TRBJ2-1; perhaps TRBD1 as D (5 bases). Between the trimmed V and J ends, which lost 7 bases and 0 bases, there was a span of 13 bases. CDR3 length equals 15 residues. From germline, CDR1 is SEHNR and CDR2 FQNEAQ (reference sequence). CDR3 loop: CASIPNRPSYNEQFF. The CDR3 coding sequence is TGTGCCAGCATCCCGAACAGGCCCTCCTACAATGAGCAGTTCTTC. Variable domain in full (rest from reference TRBV7-9 and TRBJ2-1): DTGVSQNPRHKITKRGQNVTFRCDPISEHNRLYWYRQTLGQGPEFLTYFQNEAQLEKSRLLSDRFSAERPKGSFSTLEIQRTEQGDSAMYLCASIPNRPSYNEQFFGPGTRLTVL.